This is a list of T cell receptor beta chains from one sample in a study of T cell responses to AZD1222 COVID-19 vaccine. Data came from immunoSEQ multiplex PCR; TCRdb stores just in-frame clones and leaves some out. The table lists over 150,000 clones, 90% of them singletons, with about 1.6% in the top ten. The source material was peripheral blood, sampled on day 0 of AZD1222 vaccination. These receptor sequences come from an adult in good health. CDR3s include the opening cysteine and the closing phenylalanine or tryptophan. The D gene is left open where the match is weak. Where a row states a size, it is once, few, many or the class of an expanded clone; other rows omit it.

clone_size j_call d_call v_call cdr3_aa cdr3_nt
NA TRBJ1-5 NA TRBV7-3 CASSLSFGSTEGPQHF TGTGCCAGCAGCTTAAGCTTTGGATCCACAGAGGGGCCCCAGCATTTT
NA TRBJ1-2 NA TRBV19 CASSIGEAGTYGYTF TGTGCCAGTAGTATAGGAGAAGCAGGGACCTATGGCTACACCTTC
NA TRBJ2-5 NA TRBV7-2 CASSLEGGAETQYF TGTGCCAGCAGCTTAGAGGGGGGTGCGGAGACCCAGTACTTC
NA TRBJ1-6 TRBD1 TRBV27 CASSIRTGKASPLHF TGTGCCAGCAGTATCAGGACAGGGAAGGCCTCACCCCTCCACTTT
NA TRBJ2-7 NA TRBV28 CASGGKEGSSYEQYF TGTGCCAGTGGCGGAAAAGAAGGGAGCTCCTACGAGCAGTACTTC
NA TRBJ1-5 NA TRBV19 CASSIDQAGTYSNQPQHF TGTGCCAGTAGTATAGATCAGGCAGGAACTTATAGCAATCAGCCCCAGCATTTT
NA TRBJ2-4 TRBD1 TRBV19 CASATRGTRGRDIQYF TGTGCCAGCGCTACTCGGGGAACCAGGGGGCGGGACATTCAGTACTTC
NA TRBJ2-2 NA TRBV21-1 CASSNGGTGELFF TGTGCCAGCAGCAATGGGGGCACCGGGGAGCTGTTTTTT
many TRBJ1-2 NA TRBV11-3 CASSPQRGGGDYGYTF TGTGCCAGCAGCCCCCAACGAGGAGGAGGGGACTATGGCTACACCTTC
NA TRBJ2-1 NA TRBV6-5 CASSRLDINEQFF TGTGCCAGCAGTAGGTTAGATATCAATGAGCAGTTCTTC
NA TRBJ2-1 NA TRBV19 CASSVGRHNEQFF TGTGCCAGTAGTGTCGGACGGCACAATGAGCAGTTCTTC
NA TRBJ1-1 NA TRBV11-2 CASSLGRLTEAFF TGTGCCAGCAGCTTAGGACGGCTCACTGAAGCTTTCTTT
NA TRBJ2-2 NA TRBV3-1/TRBV3-2 CASTPFRDTGELFF TGTGCCAGCACCCCGTTCCGGGACACCGGGGAGCTGTTTTTT
NA TRBJ1-1 NA TRBV19 CASTMAAYTEAFF TGTGCCAGTACTATGGCAGCGTACACTGAAGCTTTCTTT
once TRBJ1-1 TRBD1 TRBV5-6 CASSLDRSAEAFF TGTGCCAGCAGCCTGGACAGGTCGGCTGAAGCTTTCTTT